This T cell receptor beta chain is drawn from a study of CD8+ T cells in alopecia areata (dated by TCRdb to the late 2010s). Regarding the complete study: Treated patients were enrolled in an open-label pilot trial of oral tofacitinib at 5 to 10 mg twice daily for moderate-to-severe alopecia areata. Patients received tofacitinib for 6 to 18 months and were then followed off drug for 6 months to check for delayed response and recurrence. In both human patients and the C3H/HeJ mouse model, the study applied high-throughput TCRbeta sequencing to look at T cell clonal expansion in alopecia areata. Scalp tissue and sorted CD4+ and CD8+ peripheral blood T cells from patchy and totalis/universalis alopecia areata patients and from healthy controls were covered by human TCRbeta sequencing. Patients on tofacitinib were biopsied at baseline and after 4 and 24 weeks of treatment, and several of the patients also had a later scalp biopsy. Scalp clonality was compared among normal scalp (n=4), patchy alopecia areata scalp (n=8), and alopecia totalis/universalis scalp (n=8). The RNA source kit depended on sample type: the PAXgene miRNA kit for fixed scalp, the miRNeasy kit for PBMCs, and the RNeasy kit for mouse skin. Amplification of TCRbeta CDR3 regions was done by immunoSEQ multiplex PCR using 35 Vbeta forward primers and 13 Jbeta reverse primers.

V was cut back by 2 bases and J by 6 bases, leaving a gap of 4 bases between them. Reading from cysteine to phenylalanine, the CDR3 counts 12 amino acids. Only the CDR3 part of the read is kept: 36 bases, read in frame from the first base. The germline V gene specifies SGHVS as CDR1 and FNYEAQ as CDR2. Library construction relied on the immunoSEQ multiplex PCR assay. For TCR sequencing, RNA was extracted from every sample and reverse transcribed into cDNA to serve as template. SuperScript III was used for first-strand cDNA synthesis, primed with a 2:1 mix of oligo-dT and random hexamers. A synthetic immune receptor repertoire was used to gauge amplification bias, and whatever bias remained was removed computationally. Concerning the study's data processing: After raw reads were preprocessed to remove errors, the CDR3 was defined following IMGT conventions as running from the conserved cysteine to phenylalanine. Clonality was calculated as 1 minus Shannon entropy normalized by log2 of the number of productive unique TCRs. Scalp TCRbeta sequences were cross-referenced with sorted blood CD4 and CD8 repertoires so that the CD4 or CD8 identity of scalp clones could be inferred. Sourced from immuneACCESS, this table was stored by TCRdb with only in-frame sequences that have V and J called. A share of the clones is absent; for the studies checked, an unresolved V gene accounts for under half, and the remainder has no known explanation. That table furnishes V, J and clone size, whereas the DNA furnished D and trimming. This sample holds 200,000 to 250,000 clones; 50% to 60% were observed only once. The top ten constitute 0.45% of the sample.

This clone turned up a few times. It lacks a known antigen. Base qualities were left out, and no much larger clone turns up one base away. Results and caveats for the whole study, not just this receptor: Resident alphabeta T cells in normal human skin are also sequenced, complicating scalp TCR repertoire analysis, unlike mouse skin dominated by gammadelta T cells. Shared TCR sequences between patients were less evident than in mice, which may be partly attributable to HLA diversity in the patient population. Compared with normal scalp, lesional scalp, particularly in alopecia totalis/universalis, had higher clonality and more expanded CD8+ clones, which suggests antigenic drive.

According to the study, the label for this sample's time point signals: baseline before oral tofacitinib. Peripheral blood and lesional scalp punch biopsies were obtained from patients with alopecia areata. After PBMCs were isolated by density centrifugation and stained for CD3, CD4 and CD8, a FACSAria was used to sort CD4+ and CD8+ T cells. The sample consisted of CD4+ T cells sorted from blood, taken at week 0. The sequence was collected from a human donor with alopecia areata. Recombination joined TRBV7-6 with TRBJ2-2; no D gene call is confident. The CDR3 region has the sequence CASSLLSGELFF. The DNA sequence reads TGTGCCAGCAGCTTATTATCCGGGGAGCTGTTTTTT.